This T cell receptor beta chain was identified during a study of blood T cells in healthy people across ages. Donation came from healthy Caucasian individuals in Russia who were aged about 6 to 95. Each sample gave at least 6.5 million isolated PBMCs. From germline, CDR1 is SGDLS and CDR2 YYNGEE. V was shortened by 4 bases and J by 6 bases, with 11 bases between the two germline ends. The CDR3 sequence is 13 residues long. This clonotype came up a few times. Alongside a J-beta primer mix, a sample-barcoded 5' primer served in a second PCR lasting about 7 to 11 cycles. Researchers report that a template-switch adaptor with 12 random nucleotides tagged each cDNA molecule. One entry per CDR3 protein, called by TCRdb with MiXCR from the 5' RACE reads. This sample has 1.5 million to 2 million distinct CDR3 sequences, with 49% found just once.

This rearrangement joins TRBV9 to TRBJ2-1; tentative D call: TRBD2 (6 bases). The clonotype was recovered from a woman in her thirties or forties in good health. The sample taken for sequencing was blood. DNA for the CDR3: TGTGCCAGCAGCCGCGGGGACGGCAATGAGCAGTTCTTC. Protein sequence: CASSRGDGNEQFF.